This T cell receptor (beta chain) came from a study of blood T cell repertoires in COVID-19. Study at large: From T cells, B-cell-depleted T cells, or PBMCs came the material, which was cDNA or gDNA.

Seattle's cohort entered during active infection and was followed longitudinally. Original processing notes: Amplification from reference gene primers served as the basis for estimated nucleated cell counts. Only in-frame clones appear in the TCRdb table, and some are missing; sequencing was by immunoSEQ multiplex PCR. V, J and clone size were drawn from that table, and D and trimming were deduced from the DNA. The sample yields under 250,000 clones, 80% to 95% seen once. The TCR sequence derives from a man between 60 and 75 years old with COVID-19, enrolled during active disease. Sequenced: peripheral blood.

The CDR3 sequence: CASSQGLTWTEAFF. The CDR3 coding sequence is TGTGCCAGCAGCCAAGGATTGACATGGACTGAAGCTTTCTTT. The rearrangement links TRBV3-1 (or the pseudogene TRBV3-2) to TRBJ1-1; D is unresolved. Germline V gives CDR1 LGHDT, CDR2 YNNKEL (reference sequence). This CDR3 has 14 amino acids. V dropped 1 base and J dropped 5 bases, with 11 bases sitting between them.